One and the same sample provided the 26 T cell receptor beta chains below, sequenced in a study of Graves' ophthalmopathy and Graves' hyperthyroidism. For repertoire sequencing, the TCR beta CDR3 regions were amplified from RNA transcripts. HTBI primers were used in a first-round RT-PCR, which preceded a second-round multiplex PCR. TCRdb reprocessed the multiplex PCR reads via MiXCR and lists one record per CDR3 protein. The profile shows roughly 400,000 distinct CDR3 sequences, less than 20% of them singletons. Sequenced material: peripheral blood. These receptors were collected from a young woman with stable Graves' hyperthyroidism.

This clonotype was observed at least ten times. A much larger clonotype is one base distant, so this may be a read error. This is likely a read error, given that the CDR3 carries no conserved phenylalanine or tryptophan at its end. V usage is TRBV6-2 or TRBV6-3 and J usage is TRBJ1-1; D gene ambiguous. Germline V lookup: CDR1 MNHEY, CDR2 SVGEGT. The CDR3 is 15 residues long. Trimming pared 5 bases from V and 5 bases from J, leaving 18 bases between. The CDR3 bases are TGTGCCAGCAGTCTTGGCGGTGGTCGGATTACTGAAGCTTTCTCT. It is translated as CASSLGGGRITEAFS.

With regard to this clonotype: One base away lies a much larger clone, so this may be a sequencing read error. This is likely a read error, given that the CDR3 carries no conserved phenylalanine or tryptophan at its end. The J gene is TRBJ1-1, the V gene TRBV6-1, with 7 bases lining up with TRBD1. V lost 6 bases and J lost 1; bases outside the gene matches: 8. The CDR3 contains 15 residues. Germline loops: CDR1 MNHNS, CDR2 SASEGT. The CDR3 protein is CASSPGQVGNTEAFC. In DNA, the CDR3 is TGTGCCAGCAGCCCCGGACAGGTTGGGAACACTGAAGCTTTCTGT.

This clonotype has at least ten counts. The chain recombines TRBV19 with TRBJ1-5; TRBD1 matches at 8 bases. V gave up 7 bases and J gave up 0 bases; unmatched junction bases: 8. The CDR3 is 16 residues long. Per germline, CDR1 LNHDA and CDR2 SQIVND (reference sequence). The CDR3 bases are TGTGCCAGTAATCCCGGACAGGGATATAGCAATCAGCCCCAGCATTTT. It is translated as CASNPGQGYSNQPQHF.

A remark on this clonotype: A much larger clone lies one base from this, so it may be a read error. The chain is built from TRBV12-3 or TRBV12-4 and TRBJ2-7; D is possibly TRBD1 or TRBD2 (6 bases each). This CDR3 comprises 14 residues. This CDR3 is CVSSPPGAFYEQYF. CDR3 nucleotides: TGTGTCAGCAGCCCCCCGGGGGCTTTTTACGAGCAGTACTTC.

Turning to this clonotype: One base away lies a much larger clone, so this may be a sequencing read error. This chain connects TRBV19 to TRBJ1-2; no firm D call. The CDR3 loop spans 12 amino acids. The germline CDR1 and CDR2 sequences are LNHDA and SQIVND (reference sequence). CDR3 sequence (DNA): TGTGTCAGTAGTATTTTTAACTATGGCTACACCTTC. This encodes CVSSIFNYGYTF.

Points on this clonotype: The junction shows a germline mismatch at one end, possibly a read error. The V and J genes are TRBV2 and TRBJ1-1; 12 bases map to TRBD1. Germline V gene lookup returns CDR1 SNHLY and CDR2 FYNNEI. This CDR3 has 13 amino acids. CDR3 nucleotides: TGTGCCAGCCGCGGTCCGGGACAGGGGGCTCCCCTCTTT. Its translation: CASRGPGQGAPLF.

This clonotype occurred many times. V usage is TRBV3-1 and J usage is TRBJ2-5, with a weak D call TRBD1 (7 bases). Germline loops: CDR1 LGHDT, CDR2 YNNKEL (reference sequence). Trimming took 4 bases from V and 1 from J, leaving 16 bases between them. The CDR3 is 16 amino acids. This CDR3 reads CASSPNAGQFQETQYF. Here the CDR3 DNA reads TGTGCCAGCAGCCCCAATGCGGGACAGTTCCAAGAGACCCAGTACTTC.

The chain employs TRBV19 and TRBJ2-2, with 7 bases identical to TRBD2. CDR3 length: 13 amino acids. The germline V gene has CDR1 LNHDA and CDR2 SQIVND (reference sequence). J lost 7 bases, V lost 7 bases, and 6 bases had no gene match. CDR3 coding DNA: TGTGCCAGTACTCCCGGGGGGTTCGGGGAGCTGTTTTTT. Amino acid sequence: CASTPGGFGELFF.

The genes are TRBV10-2 and TRBJ1-2; 8 nucleotides align to TRBD1. The germline V gene has CDR1 WSHSY and CDR2 SAAADI. This CDR3 has 15 residues. Trimming cost V 10 bases and J 0 bases; bases outside gene matches: 10. Here the CDR3 reads CATRGQDSANYGYTF. CDR3 coding DNA: TGCGCCACCAGGGGACAGGACTCAGCTAACTATGGCTACACCTTC.

In this sample, this clonotype turned up many times. The chain joins TRBV20-1 to TRBJ2-5, with D maybe TRBD1 (6 bases). The CDR3 spans 15 residues. Germline values: CDR1 DFQATT, CDR2 SNEGSKA (reference sequence). The V end was cut by 4 bases, the J end by 1 base, with 16 bases between. The CDR3 bases are TGCAGTGCTAATATCGACAGGCCCCTCCAAGAGACCCAGTACTTC. Translated: CSANIDRPLQETQYF.

This clonotype came up a few times. This sequence joins TRBV12-3 or TRBV12-4 and TRBJ2-7; the D gene is possibly TRBD2 (6 bases). The CDR3 sequence is 13 residues long. V was clipped by 0 bases and J by 6 bases, with 9 bases between them. The CDR3 is CASSLAQGGEQYF. The CDR3 bases are TGTGCCAGCAGTTTAGCCCAGGGAGGCGAGCAGTACTTC.

At least ten counts were recorded for this clonotype. The genes are TRBV6-2 or TRBV6-3 and TRBJ2-7, with D possibly being TRBD1 or TRBD2 (5 bases each). This CDR3 has 14 amino acids. The germline gives CDR1 MNHEY, CDR2 SVGEGT. V was pared by 5 bases and J by 4 bases, with 15 bases between. The CDR3 protein is CASSTNRDGYEQYF. The CDR3 DNA is TGTGCCAGCAGTACCAACCGGGACGGTTACGAGCAGTACTTC.

This clonotype was observed at least ten times. The V and J genes are TRBV6-2 or TRBV6-3 and TRBJ2-7, with D possibly being TRBD1 (6 bases). This CDR3 has 14 amino acids. Trimming removed 3 bases from V and 3 bases from J, with 12 bases in between. Germline-derived CDR1 and CDR2 are MNHEY and SVGEGT. Written as DNA, the CDR3 is TGTGCCAGCAGTTATTACCAGACAGGCTACGAGCAGTACTTC. It translates to CASSYYQTGYEQYF.

Written as DNA, the CDR3 is TGTGCCAGCAGCAGGAAGGCTACAGGGGAAGGAGGCGAGACCCAGTACTTC. It codes for CASSRKATGEGGETQYF. This chain uses TRBV6-1 with TRBJ2-5; 7 nucleotides agree with TRBD1. This CDR3 has 17 amino acids. CDR1 and CDR2 (germline): MNHNS, SASEGT. V trimming: 6 bases; J trimming: 5 bases; junction bases outside the gene matches: 18.

The V call is TRBV11-2, the J call TRBJ2-5, with 9 nucleotides matching TRBD1. Germline values: CDR1 SGHAT, CDR2 FQNNGV. The CDR3 has 19 amino acids. V lost 6 bases, J lost 5 bases, and 22 bases stayed unmatched. The CDR3 here is CASSSPGTGTIRGSETQYF. Here the CDR3 DNA reads TGTGCCAGCAGTTCGCCCGGGACAGGGACCATTCGGGGGAGCGAGACCCAGTACTTC.

Comments on this clonotype: Possible read error: a much larger clone is one base away. The V gene is TRBV5-1, the J gene TRBJ1-2; 12 nucleotides line up with TRBD1. This CDR3 is 14 amino acids long. Germline-derived CDR1 and CDR2 are SGHRS and YFSETQ. This chain's CDR3 is CASSPGQGADGFTF. The CDR3 bases are TGCGCCAGCAGCCCGGGACAGGGGGCGGATGGCTTCACCTTC.

There are many counts of this clonotype. This chain links TRBV6-1 with TRBJ1-2; no reliable D call. The germline CDR1 and CDR2 sequences are MNHNS and SASEGT. V lost 2 bases, J lost 7 bases, and 8 bases lay in between. This CDR3 is built from 12 residues. The CDR3 DNA reads TGTGCCAGCAGTGAAAGACCCGGTGGCTACACCTTC. Translation gives CASSERPGGYTF.

This clonotype was observed many times. The V and J genes are TRBV7-9 and TRBJ1-6, with TRBD1 matching 9 bases. The CDR3 is made up of 16 amino acids. The V gene end was trimmed by 10 bases and the J gene end by 7 bases; junction bases not matched to a gene: 14. From germline, CDR1 is SEHNR and CDR2 FQNEAQ (reference sequence). The CDR3 loop is CATGGIRDRVNSPLHF. The CDR3 nucleotides read TGTGCCACCGGCGGGATCCGGGACAGGGTCAATTCACCCCTCCACTTT.

V and J are TRBV6-5 and TRBJ2-7; D might be TRBD2 (6 bases). CDR1 is MNHEY, CDR2 SVGAGI, per germline. V shed 2 bases and J shed 3 bases, with 11 bases lying between them. The CDR3 spans 14 residues. The CDR3 loop reads CASSYGGFGYEQYF. CDR3 bases: TGTGCCAGCAGTTACGGAGGGTTTGGCTACGAGCAGTACTTC.

This clonotype was seen many times. This rearrangement joins TRBV6-5 to TRBJ2-7; TRBD1 is a possible D gene (5 bases). Trimming cost V 2 bases and J 2 bases, with 7 bases left between them. This CDR3 spans 13 amino acids. In germline, CDR1 is MNHEY, CDR2 SVGAGI. The chain's CDR3 is CASSYRGPYEQYF. As DNA, the CDR3 is TGTGCCAGCAGTTACAGGGGCCCCTACGAGCAGTACTTC.

This clonotype was seen at least ten times. The V and J genes are TRBV7-8 and TRBJ2-7, with 8 bases that match TRBD1. The CDR3 runs 14 residues. J lost 3 bases, V lost 5 bases, and 6 bases had no gene match. CDR1 and CDR2 (germline): SGHVS, FQNEAQ. The CDR3 loop is CASSPWDRIYEQYF. DNA for the CDR3: TGTGCCAGCAGCCCCTGGGACAGGATCTACGAGCAGTACTTC.

This clonotype was seen many times. This rearrangement joins TRBV6-1 to TRBJ1-5; no reliable D call. The germline V and J ends were trimmed by 6 bases and 5 bases, with 11 bases remaining between them. The CDR3 totals 13 residues. Per germline, CDR1 MNHNS and CDR2 SASEGT. As DNA, the CDR3 is TGTGCCAGCAGACCAATGACGGATCAGCCCCAGCATTTT. It is translated as CASRPMTDQPQHF.

This clonotype was seen repeatedly, ten times or more. This chain connects TRBV20-1 to TRBJ2-5, with D uncertain. The CDR3 runs to 13 residues. Germline loops: CDR1 DFQATT, CDR2 SNEGSKA (reference sequence). Trimming removed 2 bases at V and 4 bases at J, with 11 bases between. The CDR3 region has the DNA TGCAGTGCTAGAACCTCGGGCCGAGAGACCCAGTACTTC. This encodes CSARTSGRETQYF.

This clonotype has a count of ten or more. This rearrangement joins TRBV19 to TRBJ1-2, with 9 bases matching TRBD1. The CDR3 runs 14 residues. Germline trimming cut 7 bases from V and 2 bases from J; bases unmatched to any gene: 5. Germline V gives CDR1 LNHDA, CDR2 SQIVND (reference sequence). In DNA, the CDR3 is TGTGCCAGTATCCAGGGACAGGGAAACTATGGCTACACCTTC. Its protein product is CASIQGQGNYGYTF.

This clonotype was detected ten times or more. J is TRBJ1-6 and V is TRBV6-1, with D unresolved. The CDR3 loop spans 11 amino acids. V lost 6 bases, J lost 10 bases, and 7 bases lay in between. CDR1 MNHNS and CDR2 SASEGT come from the germline V gene. In nucleotides, the CDR3 is TGTGCCAGCAGCCCGTCATCACCCCTCCACTTT. This translates into CASSPSSPLHF.

This clonotype appeared a few times. The chain recombines TRBV5-4 with TRBJ2-4, with TRBD2 matching over 8 bases. Germline V gives CDR1 SGHNT, CDR2 YYREEE (reference sequence). The CDR3 has 19 amino acids. The trim removed 0 bases at V and 0 bases at J, leaving 11 bases unmatched. Here the CDR3 DNA reads TGTGCCAGCAGCTTGGCCTTGAGCGGGGGATTACTAGCCAAAAACATTCAGTACTTC. It specifies CASSLALSGGLLAKNIQYF.